Described below is a single T cell receptor beta chain sequence and its context. This record comes from a study of blood T cell repertoires in COVID-19. Per the original methods: Estimates of nucleated cell counts were drawn from the amplification of reference gene primers. Clones were read by immunoSEQ multiplex PCR, and TCRdb kept only the in-frame ones, dropping some. V, J and clone size reflect that table, while D and trimming were determined from the DNA. The sample lists more than 110,000 clones; roughly 84% were seen once. The CDR3 loop spans 15 amino acids. Unmatched junction bases numbered 3, after V lost 5 bases and J lost 4 bases. Germline CDR1 SGHVS, CDR2 FQNEAQ.

The origin of this receptor is a woman in her fifties or sixties with acute or convalescent COVID-19. This chain links TRBV7-8 with TRBJ2-5; the match to TRBD2 covers 14 bases. Source material: peripheral blood. CDR3 protein: CASSEGLAGVETQYF. CDR3 bases: TGTGCCAGCAGCGAGGGACTAGCGGGAGTAGAGACCCAGTACTTC. The full variable domain, its missing parts supplied by reference TRBV7-8 and TRBJ2-5, is GAGVSQSPRYKVAKRGQDVALRCDPISGHVSLFWYQQALGQGPEFLTYFQNEAQLDKSGLPSDRFFAERPEGSVSTLKIQRTQQEDSAVYLCASSEGLAGVETQYFGPGTRLLVL.